Each of the 22 T cell receptor beta chains below was sequenced from the same sample in a study of early T cells in non-severe SARS-CoV-2 infection. One entry per CDR3 protein results from TCRdb running MiXCR on the 5' RACE reads. Of 98,000 or so distinct CDR3 sequences detected, about 12% appear once; the ten largest clones hold approximately 3.1%. Sequencing used whole blood. Receptors originate from an adult who was a healthcare worker with PCR-confirmed SARS-CoV-2 infection or an uninfected control (not recorded which).

This clonotype was seen a few times. V gene TRBV29-1 combines with J gene TRBJ2-1; the D is unclear. From germline, CDR1 is SQVTM and CDR2 ANQGSEA. The V end lost 3 bases, the J end lost 6 bases, and 3 bases lay between the germline ends. There are 10 residues in the CDR3. CDR3 loop: CSVDSNEQFF. CDR3 DNA: TGCAGCGTTGATAGCAATGAGCAGTTCTTC.

V usage is TRBV12-3 or TRBV12-4 and J usage is TRBJ1-2; 10 positions match TRBD1. This CDR3 is 14 amino acids long. V shed 7 bases and J 5 bases; nucleotides not matched to a gene: 7. In nucleotides, the CDR3 is TGTGCCAGCACCCGACAGGGGGCCTTTTATGGCTACACCTTC. It yields the protein CASTRQGAFYGYTF.

This clonotype was counted ten times or more. The chain combines TRBV11-2 with TRBJ2-1, with D maybe TRBD1 (6 bases). The CDR3 spans 13 residues. V lost 10 bases and J lost 5, with 15 bases in between. The germline V gene has CDR1 SGHAT and CDR2 FQNNGV. The CDR3 nucleotides are TGTGCCATCTCGACAGGAGTTAACAATGAGCAGTTCTTC. Its translation is CAISTGVNNEQFF. Full variable domain (rest looked up from reference TRBV11-2 and TRBJ2-1): EAGVAQSPRYKIIEKRQSVAFWCNPISGHATLYWYQQILGQGPKLLIQFQNNGVVDDSQLPKDRFSAERLKGVDSTLKIQPAKLEDSAVYLCAISTGVNNEQFFGPGTRLTVL.

This clonotype was recorded a few times. In nucleotides, the CDR3 is TGCGCCAGCAGTGAGGCGGGGGATTTACCCCTCCACTTT. Amino acid sequence: CASSEAGDLPLHF. V gene TRBV10-2 combines with J gene TRBJ1-6; weak D call: TRBD1 (5 bases). The CDR3 runs to 13 residues. The V gene's germline CDR1 is WSHSY and CDR2 SAAADI. V gave up 2 bases and J gave up 12 bases, with 11 bases separating them.

The rearrangement joins TRBV6-2 or TRBV6-3 to TRBJ1-1, with 7 bases matching TRBD1. The trim removed 3 bases at V and 2 bases at J, leaving 3 bases unmatched. Germline loops: CDR1 MNHEY, CDR2 SVGEGT. CDR3 length equals 14 residues. CDR3 sequence: CASSYQGGNTEAFF. The CDR3, as DNA: TGTGCCAGCAGTTATCAGGGGGGTAACACTGAAGCTTTCTTT.

This clonotype has at least ten counts. The chain carries TRBV3-1 and TRBJ2-1; D possibly corresponds to TRBD2 (5 bases). Germline lookup yields CDR1 LGHDT and CDR2 YNNKEL (reference sequence). Trimming removed 3 bases at V and 1 base at J, with 13 bases between. The CDR3 loop spans 16 amino acids. In DNA form, the CDR3 reads TGTGCCAGCAGCCATGTACGTGGAGGTTCCTACAATGAGCAGTTCTTC. Translation: CASSHVRGGSYNEQFF.

There are a few counts of this clonotype. The rearrangement joins TRBV12-3 or TRBV12-4 to TRBJ1-1; D gene ambiguous. The CDR3 consists of 15 residues. Deletions cut 7 bases from V and 2 bases from J, with 17 bases between. For the CDR3, the DNA is TGTGCCAGCACACCACTCACACCTGGAAACACTGAAGCTTTCTTT. It is translated as CASTPLTPGNTEAFF.

This clonotype has at least ten counts. The rearrangement links TRBV10-3 to TRBJ2-7; 8 nucleotides line up with TRBD1. The CDR3 covers 14 residues. Trimming took 0 bases from V and 2 from J; bases not matched to a gene: 0. Per the germline V gene, CDR1 is ENHRY and CDR2 is SYGVKD. Here the CDR3 DNA reads TGTGCCATCAGTGAGTCGACAGGGGCCTACGAGCAGTACTTC. This gives the protein CAISESTGAYEQYF.

At least ten counts were recorded for this clonotype. This sequence joins TRBV10-2 and TRBJ2-7, with 7 bases fitting TRBD1. The germline gives CDR1 WSHSY, CDR2 SAAADI. There are 15 residues in the CDR3. Trimming took 6 bases from V and 2 from J; bases not matched to a gene: 10. The chain's CDR3 is CASREKRDRAYEQYF. The CDR3 DNA reads TGCGCCAGCAGAGAGAAACGGGACAGAGCCTACGAGCAGTACTTC.

Many counts were recorded for this clonotype. V gene TRBV5-1 combines with J gene TRBJ2-5; TRBD2 is a possible D gene (5 bases). The ends were cut back, 4 bases at V and 4 bases at J, with 11 bases in the middle. The CDR3 consists of 13 residues. Germline assignment: CDR1 SGHRS and CDR2 YFSETQ. CDR3 DNA sequence: TGCGCCAGCAGCCCTGGACTCTTAGAGACCCAGTACTTC. Its protein is CASSPGLLETQYF.

The rearrangement uses TRBV28 and TRBJ2-7, with TRBD1 identical over 8 bases. The V segment lost 6 bases and the J segment 2 bases; nucleotides outside the gene matches: 9. CDR3 length: 15 residues. CDR1 and CDR2 from the germline V gene are MDHEN and SYDVKM. The CDR3 protein is CASSATGGLPYEQYF. The DNA of the CDR3 is TGTGCCAGCAGCGCCACAGGGGGACTCCCCTACGAGCAGTACTTC.

Many counts were recorded for this clonotype. V usage is TRBV6-1 and J usage is TRBJ2-7; 7 nucleotides match TRBD2. J gave up 3 bases and V 7 bases, and 9 bases lay outside the gene matches. Looked up from germline, CDR1 is MNHNS and CDR2 is SASEGT. This CDR3 is built from 14 residues. The CDR3 protein is CASIPGTTNYEQYF. DNA of the CDR3: TGTGCCAGCATCCCCGGGACTACCAACTACGAGCAGTACTTC.

This clonotype was seen only a few times. The rearrangement uses TRBV27 and TRBJ2-5; D possibly corresponds to TRBD2 (6 bases). Per germline, CDR1 MNHEY and CDR2 SMNVEV (reference sequence). The V gene lost 4 bases and the J gene lost 5 bases, with 11 bases spanning the gap. CDR3 length equals 13 residues. The CDR3: CASSSRDSETQYF. The CDR3 nucleotides read TGTGCCAGCAGTTCCCGGGACTCGGAGACCCAGTACTTC.

This clonotype was observed a few times. The genes are TRBV24-1 and TRBJ2-3, with 10 positions matching TRBD2. The CDR3 contains 14 residues. Looked up from germline, CDR1 is KGHDR and CDR2 is SFDVKD. After removal of 6 bases from V and 5 bases from J, the junction contained 4 bases not matched to a gene. Here the CDR3 DNA reads TGTGCCACCAGTTCCGAGCGGGGGGGAGATACGCAGTATTTT. This gives the protein CATSSERGGDTQYF.

This rearrangement joins TRBV28 to TRBJ2-3; 7 bases agree with TRBD2. The CDR3 sequence is 17 residues long. CDR1 MDHEN and CDR2 SYDVKM come from the germline V gene. J lost 3 bases, V lost 2 bases, and 11 bases had no gene match. Here the CDR3 DNA reads TGTGCCAGCAGTTTACAATCTAGCGGAGTTATAACAGATACGCAGTATTTT. Residues: CASSLQSSGVITDTQYF. The complete variable domain, with remaining parts taken from reference TRBV28 and TRBJ2-3, reads DVKVTQSSRYLVKRTGEKVFLECVQDMDHENMFWYRQDPGLGLRLIYFSYDVKMKEKGDIPEGYSVSREKKERFSLILESASTNQTSMYLCASSLQSSGVITDTQYFGPGTRLTVL.

The chain has TRBV7-6 and TRBJ2-2; a possible D gene is TRBD2 (6 bases). The CDR3 consists of 15 residues. The germline gives CDR1 SGHVS, CDR2 FNYEAQ. Trimming stripped 5 bases from V and 4 bases from J, with 14 bases between. CDR3 sequence reads: CASSPSGGITGELFF. The CDR3 region has the DNA TGTGCCAGCAGCCCAAGTGGGGGGATCACCGGGGAGCTGTTTTTT. Together with reference TRBV7-6 and TRBJ2-2, the CDR3 gives the full variable domain: GAGVSQSPRYKVTKRGQDVALRCDPISGHVSLYWYRQALGQGPEFLTYFNYEAQQDKSGLPNDRFSAERPEGSISTLTIQRTEQRDSAMYRCASSPSGGITGELFFGEGSRLTVL.

This clonotype occurred a few times. The chain combines TRBV4-1 with TRBJ2-7, with TRBD2 as a possible D gene (5 bases). The CDR3 is 14 residues long. V was shortened by 1 base and J by 4 bases, with 11 bases between the two germline ends. The germline CDR1 and CDR2 sequences are MGHRA and YSYEKL. Here the CDR3 DNA reads TGCGCCAGCAGCCAAGTGGGTAGCGAGTACGAGCAGTACTTC. Residues: CASSQVGSEYEQYF.

This clonotype was seen many times. The gene calls are TRBV29-1 and TRBJ2-1; tentative D call: TRBD1 (5 bases). Trimming removed 5 bases at V and 4 bases at J, with 15 bases between. There are 14 residues in the CDR3. The germline V gene has CDR1 SQVTM and CDR2 ANQGSEA. The CDR3 loop reads CSVTAPYRYNEQFF. CDR3 nucleotide sequence: TGCAGCGTTACAGCCCCATACAGGTACAATGAGCAGTTCTTC.

This chain links TRBV29-1 with TRBJ1-6, with 8 bases that match TRBD1. CDR3 size: 13 residues. With 5 bases clipped from V and 6 bases from J, the junction kept 3 bases outside the gene matches. Germline V gene sequence: CDR1 SQVTM, CDR2 ANQGSEA. CDR3 residues: CSVSTGGNSPLHF. The CDR3 nucleotides are TGCAGCGTTTCTACAGGGGGTAATTCACCCCTCCACTTT.

This clonotype has only a few counts. The V and J genes are TRBV20-1 and TRBJ2-7; the D call may be TRBD1 or TRBD2 (6 bases each). The V end was cut by 3 bases, the J end by 6 bases, with 12 bases between. This CDR3 has 12 amino acids. Germline V lookup: CDR1 DFQATT, CDR2 SNEGSKA (reference sequence). As DNA, the CDR3 is TGCAGTGCTAGGGGGGGCTGGGGCGAGCAGTACTTC. It translates to CSARGGWGEQYF.

This clonotype appeared a few times. V usage is TRBV5-1 and J usage is TRBJ1-2; 8 bases line up with TRBD1. V dropped 2 bases and J dropped 6; count of bases not matched to a gene: 6. This CDR3 region has 14 residues. The germline CDR1 and CDR2 sequences are SGHRS and YFSETQ. CDR3 nucleotide sequence: TGCGCCAGCAGCTTAAACAGGGGGGCGAATGGCTACACCTTC. Amino acids: CASSLNRGANGYTF.

This clonotype came up a few times. The chain is built from TRBV3-1 and TRBJ1-1, with a weak D call TRBD1 (5 bases). Germline values: CDR1 LGHDT, CDR2 YNNKEL (reference sequence). Trimming removed 0 bases from V and 8 bases from J, with 10 bases in between. This CDR3 is built from 13 residues. CDR3 DNA sequence: TGTGCCAGCAGCCAAGACTGGGGCAGCGAAGCTTTCTTT. Protein product: CASSQDWGSEAFF.